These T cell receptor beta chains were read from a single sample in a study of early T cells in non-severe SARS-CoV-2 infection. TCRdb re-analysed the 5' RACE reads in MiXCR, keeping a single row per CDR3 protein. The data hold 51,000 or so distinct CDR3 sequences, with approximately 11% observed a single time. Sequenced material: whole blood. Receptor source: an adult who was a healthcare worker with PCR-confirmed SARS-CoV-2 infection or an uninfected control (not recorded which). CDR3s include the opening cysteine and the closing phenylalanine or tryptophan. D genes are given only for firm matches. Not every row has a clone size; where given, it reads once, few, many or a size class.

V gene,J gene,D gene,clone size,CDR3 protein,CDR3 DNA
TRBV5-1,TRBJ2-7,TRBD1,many,CASSGRDRVSYEQYF,TGCGCCAGCAGCGGCCGGGACAGGGTTTCCTACGAGCAGTACTTC
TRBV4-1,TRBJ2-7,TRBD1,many,CASSQEGTGVSEQYF,TGCGCCAGCAGCCAAGAGGGGACAGGGGTCTCCGAGCAGTACTTC
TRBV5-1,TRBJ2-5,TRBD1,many,CASSPQTRTGGETQYF,TGCGCCAGCAGCCCCCAGACCCGGACAGGGGGAGAAACCCAGTACTTC
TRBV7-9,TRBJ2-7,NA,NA,CASSLGSGTWEQYF,TGTGCCAGCAGCTTAGGCTCAGGGACCTGGGAGCAGTACTTC
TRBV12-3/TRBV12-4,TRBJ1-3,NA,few,CASNGRAKQGMTGNTIYF,TGTGCCAGCAACGGCCGCGCGAAACAGGGTATGACTGGAAACACCATATATTTT
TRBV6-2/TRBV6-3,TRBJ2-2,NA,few,CASKLGVPGELFF,TGTGCCAGCAAGCTTGGAGTGCCGGGGGAGCTGTTTTTT
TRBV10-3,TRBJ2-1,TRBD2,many,CATAWASGSNEQFF,TGTGCCACCGCTTGGGCTAGCGGTAGCAATGAGCAGTTCTTC
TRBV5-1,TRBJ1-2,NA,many,CASSPGLYGYTF,TGCGCCAGCAGCCCTGGACTCTATGGCTACACCTTC
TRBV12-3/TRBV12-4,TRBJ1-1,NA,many,CASSRTQGRLNTEAFF,TGTGCCAGCAGCAGAACTCAGGGACGGCTGAACACTGAAGCTTTCTTT
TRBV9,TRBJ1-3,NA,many,CASSVRSRDTGNTIYF,TGTGCCAGCAGCGTAAGATCAAGGGACACCGGAAACACCATATATTTT
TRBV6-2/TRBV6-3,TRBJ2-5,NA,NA,CASSYSGTRETQYF,TGTGCCAGCAGTTACTCTGGAACCAGGGAGACCCAGTACTTC
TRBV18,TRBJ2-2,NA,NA,CASSPSRGGELFF,TGTGCCAGCTCACCCAGTCGGGGAGGGGAGCTGTTTTTT
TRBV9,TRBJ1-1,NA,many,CASSVGRFLNTEAFF,TGTGCCAGCAGCGTAGGACGTTTTCTTAACACTGAAGCTTTCTTT
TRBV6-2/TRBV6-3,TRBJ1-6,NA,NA,CASSYSTAGFRSPLHF,TGTGCCAGCAGTTACTCGACTGCAGGATTTAGATCACCCCTCCACTTT
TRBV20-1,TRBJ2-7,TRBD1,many,CSARVGTGVSYEQYF,TGCAGTGCTAGAGTAGGGACAGGGGTATCCTACGAGCAGTACTTC
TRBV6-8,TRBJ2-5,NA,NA,CASRSLGRQETQYF,TGTGCCAGCAGATCTCTCGGGAGACAAGAGACCCAGTACTTC
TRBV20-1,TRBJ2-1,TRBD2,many,CSARDWAGVHHEQFF,TGCAGTGCTAGAGATTGGGCGGGAGTTCACCATGAGCAGTTCTTC
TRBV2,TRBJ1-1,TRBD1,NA,CASNTGTGGTEAFF,TGTGCCAGCAACACCGGGACAGGGGGTACTGAAGCTTTCTTT
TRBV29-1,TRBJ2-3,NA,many,CSVRRTDTQYF,TGCAGCGTTAGGCGCACAGATACGCAGTATTTT
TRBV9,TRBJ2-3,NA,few,CASSRWRGTDTQYF,TGTGCCAGCAGCCGGTGGCGGGGCACAGATACGCAGTATTTT
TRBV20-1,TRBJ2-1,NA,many,CSATVRENAYNEQFF,TGCAGTGCTACGGTCCGGGAGAACGCCTACAATGAGCAGTTCTTC
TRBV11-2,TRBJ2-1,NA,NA,CASSRTRGVSFSYNEQFF,TGTGCCAGCAGCCGAACGCGGGGAGTCTCCTTCTCCTACAATGAGCAGTTCTTC
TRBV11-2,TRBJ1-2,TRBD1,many,CASSPTDRAAGYTF,TGTGCCAGCAGCCCTACGGACAGGGCCGCTGGCTACACCTTC
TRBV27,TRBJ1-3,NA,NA,CASSFECRDSGNTIYF,TGTGCCAGCAGTTTTGAATGTCGGGACTCTGGAAACACCATATATTTT
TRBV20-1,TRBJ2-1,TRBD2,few,CSAVALAGNYNEQFF,TGCAGTGCTGTCGCCCTAGCGGGAAATTACAATGAGCAGTTCTTC
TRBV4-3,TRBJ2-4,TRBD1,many,CASSQEPGQINIQYF,TGCGCCAGCAGCCAGGAACCGGGACAGATAAACATTCAGTACTTC
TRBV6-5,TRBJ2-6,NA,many,CASSYSGLYGANVLTF,TGTGCCAGCAGTTACTCGGGGCTTTATGGGGCCAACGTCCTGACTTTC
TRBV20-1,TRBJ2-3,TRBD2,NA,CSAYGTSGDAGTDTQYF,TGCAGTGCATATGGGACTAGCGGAGATGCGGGCACAGATACGCAGTATTTT
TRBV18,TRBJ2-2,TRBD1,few,CASSHRQGANPPGELFF,TGTGCCAGCTCACATCGACAGGGGGCGAATCCACCCGGGGAGCTGTTTTTT
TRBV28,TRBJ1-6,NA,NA,CASSLSAGSARLWPLHF,TGTGCCAGCAGTTTATCCGCGGGGTCAGCCCGCTTATGGCCCCTCCACTTT
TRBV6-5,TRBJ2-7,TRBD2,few,CASSYPSGNQYEQYF,TGTGCCAGCAGTTACCCGAGCGGGAATCAATACGAGCAGTACTTC
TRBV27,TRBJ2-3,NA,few,CASRRNTDTQYF,TGTGCCAGCAGGCGAAACACAGATACGCAGTATTTT
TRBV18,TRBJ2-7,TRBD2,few,CASSPFSTSGISSYEQYF,TGTGCCAGCTCACCCTTCTCGACTAGCGGGATTAGCTCCTACGAGCAGTACTTC
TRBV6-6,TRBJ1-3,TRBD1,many,CASSGQGAGNTIYF,TGTGCCAGCAGTGGACAGGGGGCTGGAAACACCATATATTTT
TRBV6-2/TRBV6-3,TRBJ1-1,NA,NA,CASSYSRVYPEAFF,TGTGCCAGCAGTTACTCGAGGGTCTACCCTGAAGCTTTCTTT
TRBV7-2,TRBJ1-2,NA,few,CASSLWEGMGGYTF,TGTGCCAGCAGCTTATGGGAGGGGATGGGTGGCTACACCTTC
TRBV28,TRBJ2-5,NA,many,CASRAPGGGKETQYF,TGTGCCAGCAGGGCCCCGGGTGGAGGGAAGGAGACCCAGTACTTC
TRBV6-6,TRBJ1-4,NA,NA,CASRPTGTNEKLFF,TGTGCCAGCAGACCGACAGGCACAAATGAAAAACTGTTTTTT
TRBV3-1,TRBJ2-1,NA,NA,CASSQEGLATYNEQFF,TGTGCCAGCAGCCAAGAAGGGCTAGCTACCTACAATGAGCAGTTCTTC
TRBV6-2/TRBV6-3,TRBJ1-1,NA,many,CASKGGAPGTEAFF,TGTGCCAGCAAAGGAGGGGCGCCGGGCACTGAAGCTTTCTTT
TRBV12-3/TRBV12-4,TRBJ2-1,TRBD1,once,CTSRTWQGVREQFF,TGTACCAGCCGAACGTGGCAGGGGGTTCGTGAGCAGTTCTTC